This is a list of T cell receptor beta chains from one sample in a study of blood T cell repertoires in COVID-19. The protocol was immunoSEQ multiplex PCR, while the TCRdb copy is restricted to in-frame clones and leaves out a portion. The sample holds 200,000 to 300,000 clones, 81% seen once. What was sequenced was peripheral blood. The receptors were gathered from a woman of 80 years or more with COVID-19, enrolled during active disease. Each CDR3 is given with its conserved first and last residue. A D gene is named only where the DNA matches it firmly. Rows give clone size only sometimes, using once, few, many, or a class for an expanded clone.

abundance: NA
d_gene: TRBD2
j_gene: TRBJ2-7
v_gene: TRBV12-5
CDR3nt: TGTGCTAGTGTTCAACCATCCGGACTAGCGGGACGCTGGCCGGCCTACGAGCAGTACTTC
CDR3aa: CASVQPSGLAGRWPAYEQYF

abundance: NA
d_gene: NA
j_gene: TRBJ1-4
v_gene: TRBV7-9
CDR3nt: TGTGCCAGCAGCTTGGGGGGGTTCGAGGCTAATGAAAAACTGTTTTTT
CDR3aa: CASSLGGFEANEKLFF

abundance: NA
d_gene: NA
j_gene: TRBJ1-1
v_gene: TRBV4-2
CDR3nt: TGTGCCAGCAGCCCCGTCCGTGGGGCGACTGAAGCTTTCTTT
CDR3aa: CASSPVRGATEAFF

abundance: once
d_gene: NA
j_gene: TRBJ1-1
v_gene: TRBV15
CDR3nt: TGTGCCACCAGCAGAGTTCTAGGGGGCACTGAAGCTTTCTTT
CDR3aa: CATSRVLGGTEAFF

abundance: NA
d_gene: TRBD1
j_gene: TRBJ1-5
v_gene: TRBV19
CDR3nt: TGTGCCAGTCTTTTACAGGGGGCAAAGAGCAATCAGCCCCAGCATTTT
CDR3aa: CASLLQGAKSNQPQHF

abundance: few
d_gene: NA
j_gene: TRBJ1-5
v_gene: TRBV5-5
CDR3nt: TGTGCCAGCAGCCCCTGGACAGGCAATCAGCCCCAGCATTTT
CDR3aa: CASSPWTGNQPQHF

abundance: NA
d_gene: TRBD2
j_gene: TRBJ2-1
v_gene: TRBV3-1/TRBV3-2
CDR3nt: TGTGCCAGCAGCCAAGAAGTCTACGGGAGGGCCGGAAATGAGCAGTTCTTC
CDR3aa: CASSQEVYGRAGNEQFF

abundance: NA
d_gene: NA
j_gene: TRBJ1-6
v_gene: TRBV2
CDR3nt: TGTGCCAGCCGCCCGGAGGGGCTCAGGGATTCACCCCTCCACTTT
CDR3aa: CASRPEGLRDSPLHF

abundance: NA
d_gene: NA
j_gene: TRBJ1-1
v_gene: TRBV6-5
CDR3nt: TGTGCCAGCAGTAATGCGGGTGTAGCTTTCTTT
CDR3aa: CASSNAGVAFF

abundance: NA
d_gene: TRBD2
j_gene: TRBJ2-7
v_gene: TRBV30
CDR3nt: TGTGCCTGGACTCTCTCCTCTAGCGGGGGGGAGCAGTACTTC
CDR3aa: CAWTLSSSGGEQYF

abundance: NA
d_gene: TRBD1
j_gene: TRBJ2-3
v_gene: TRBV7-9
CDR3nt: TGTGCCAGCAGCCCGCCTCAGGGGGCCGGCACAGATACGCAGTATTTT
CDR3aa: CASSPPQGAGTDTQYF

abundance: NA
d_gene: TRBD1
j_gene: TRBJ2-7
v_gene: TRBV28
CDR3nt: TGTGCCAGCAGTTTGGGGACAGGGGGCTACGAGCAGTACTTC
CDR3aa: CASSLGTGGYEQYF

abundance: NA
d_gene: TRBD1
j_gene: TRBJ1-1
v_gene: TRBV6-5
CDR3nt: TGTGCCAGCAGGTGGGGACAGGGTGATGAAGCTTTCTTT
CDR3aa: CASRWGQGDEAFF

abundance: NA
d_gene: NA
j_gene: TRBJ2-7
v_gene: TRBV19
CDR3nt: TGTGCCAGTAGTATGTCTGTCAGGGGAATCTACGAGCAGTACTTC
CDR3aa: CASSMSVRGIYEQYF

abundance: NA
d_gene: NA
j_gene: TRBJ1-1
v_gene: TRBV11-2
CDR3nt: TGTGCCAGCAGCTTTGGGGGGACGGGGCCCTTGAACACTGAAGCTTTCTTT
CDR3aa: CASSFGGTGPLNTEAFF

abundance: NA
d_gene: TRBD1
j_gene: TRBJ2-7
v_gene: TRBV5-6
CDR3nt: TGTGCCAGCAGAACCTCCGGGACAGGTATCTACGAGCAGTACTTC
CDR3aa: CASRTSGTGIYEQYF

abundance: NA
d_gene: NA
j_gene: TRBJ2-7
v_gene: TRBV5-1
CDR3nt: TGCGCCAGCAGCTTGGTGGTTAGCGGCTACGAGCAGTACTTC
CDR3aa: CASSLVVSGYEQYF

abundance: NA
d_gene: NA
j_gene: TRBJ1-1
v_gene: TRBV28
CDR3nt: TGTGCCAGCACCCTGGGAGGAACTGAAGCTTTCTTT
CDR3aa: CASTLGGTEAFF

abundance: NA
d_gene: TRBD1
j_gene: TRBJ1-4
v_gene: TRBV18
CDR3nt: TGTGCCAGCTCGAGACAGGGGGCAACTAATGAAAAACTGTTTTTT
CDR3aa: CASSRQGATNEKLFF

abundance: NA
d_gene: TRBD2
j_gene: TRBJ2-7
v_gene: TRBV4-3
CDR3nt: TGCGCCAGCAGCCAAGCCGTGACTAGCGGATCTCCCTACGAGCAGTACTTC
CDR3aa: CASSQAVTSGSPYEQYF

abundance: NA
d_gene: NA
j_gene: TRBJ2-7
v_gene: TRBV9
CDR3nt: TGTGCCAGCAGCCCCCAACCTAGTAGCGAGTCCTACGAGCAGTACTTC
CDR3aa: CASSPQPSSESYEQYF

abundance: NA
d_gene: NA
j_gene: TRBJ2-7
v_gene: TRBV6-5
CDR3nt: TGTGCCAGCAGTCCTGGACAGCTACGAGGGCAGTACTTC
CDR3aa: CASSPGQLRGQYF

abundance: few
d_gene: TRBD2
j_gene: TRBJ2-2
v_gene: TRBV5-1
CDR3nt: TGCGCCAGCAGCCCGTCGTCGACTAGCGGGACCGGGGAGCTGTTTTTT
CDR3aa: CASSPSSTSGTGELFF

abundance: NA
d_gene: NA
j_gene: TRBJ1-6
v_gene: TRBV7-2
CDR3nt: TGTGCCAGCAGCTCCGCCGGTAGTTCACCCCTCCACTTT
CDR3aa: CASSSAGSSPLHF

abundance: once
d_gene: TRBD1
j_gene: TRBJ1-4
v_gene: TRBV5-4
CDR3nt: TGTGCCAGCAGCCCTGCCGGGACAGGGACGAATGAAAAACTGTTTTTT
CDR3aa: CASSPAGTGTNEKLFF

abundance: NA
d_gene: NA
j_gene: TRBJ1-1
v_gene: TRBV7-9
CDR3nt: TGTGCCAGCAGCTTAAACAGACCGAACACTGAAGCTTTCTTT
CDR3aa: CASSLNRPNTEAFF

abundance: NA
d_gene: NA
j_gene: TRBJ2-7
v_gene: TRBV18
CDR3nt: TGTGCCAGCTCACCCGACTCCCGGGGCTCCTACGAGCAGTACTTC
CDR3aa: CASSPDSRGSYEQYF

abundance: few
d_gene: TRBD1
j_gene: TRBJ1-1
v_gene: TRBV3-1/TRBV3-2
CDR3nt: TGTGCCAGCAGCCCTCACAGGGGGCGGGGTGAAGCTTTCTTT
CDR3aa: CASSPHRGRGEAFF

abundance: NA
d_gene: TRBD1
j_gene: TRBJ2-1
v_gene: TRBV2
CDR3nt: TGTGCCAGCAGTCCCGGGACAGGGGGGGATAAGTTCTTC
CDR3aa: CASSPGTGGDKFF

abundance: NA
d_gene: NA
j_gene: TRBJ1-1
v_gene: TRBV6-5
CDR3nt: TGTGCCAGCAGTAGGTTCGGGACTGAAGCTTTCTTT
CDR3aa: CASSRFGTEAFF

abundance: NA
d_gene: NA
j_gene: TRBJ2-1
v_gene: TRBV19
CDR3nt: TGTGCCAGTAATCCGGGATTATACAATGAGCAGTTCTTC
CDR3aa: CASNPGLYNEQFF

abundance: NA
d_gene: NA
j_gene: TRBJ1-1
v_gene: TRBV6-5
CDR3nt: TGTGCCAGCAGACCTATGACAGTTACTGAAGCTTTCTTT
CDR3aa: CASRPMTVTEAFF

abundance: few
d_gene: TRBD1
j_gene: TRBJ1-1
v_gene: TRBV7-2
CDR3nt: TGTGCCAGTTCCCAGGGGGCTGAAACGGGGAACACTGAAGCTTTCTTT
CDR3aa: CASSQGAETGNTEAFF

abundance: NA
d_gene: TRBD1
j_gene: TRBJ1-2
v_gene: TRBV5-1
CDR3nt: TGCGCCAGCAGCTACGGACAGGCCTATGGCTACACCTTC
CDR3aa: CASSYGQAYGYTF

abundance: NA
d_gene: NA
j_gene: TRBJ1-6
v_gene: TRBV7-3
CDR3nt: TGTGCCAGCAGCTTAGGCCGGGATGAAAATTCACCCCTCCACTTT
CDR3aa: CASSLGRDENSPLHF

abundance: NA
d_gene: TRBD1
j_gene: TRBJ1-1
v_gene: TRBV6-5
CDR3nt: TGTGCCAGCAGGTCGACAGGGGAGGGAGCTTTCTTT
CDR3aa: CASRSTGEGAFF

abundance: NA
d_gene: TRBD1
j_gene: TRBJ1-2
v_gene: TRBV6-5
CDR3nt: TGTGCCAGCAGATCAACAGGGGCCCATGGCTACACCTTC
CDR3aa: CASRSTGAHGYTF

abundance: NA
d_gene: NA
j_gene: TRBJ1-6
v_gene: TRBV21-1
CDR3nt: TGTGCCAGAAGAGAGACAGGGAGCTCCTATAATTCACCCCTCCACTTT
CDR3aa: CARRETGSSYNSPLHF